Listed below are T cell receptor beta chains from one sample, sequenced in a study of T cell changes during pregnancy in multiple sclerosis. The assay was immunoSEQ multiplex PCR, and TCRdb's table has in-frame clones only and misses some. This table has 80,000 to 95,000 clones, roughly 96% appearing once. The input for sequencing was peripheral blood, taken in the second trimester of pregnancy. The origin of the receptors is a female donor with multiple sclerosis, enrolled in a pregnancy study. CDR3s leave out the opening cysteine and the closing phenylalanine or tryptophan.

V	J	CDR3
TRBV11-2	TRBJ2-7	ASSGQGAVQY
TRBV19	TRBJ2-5	ASRTAGWQETQY
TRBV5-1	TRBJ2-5	ASSWGLTGPQETQY
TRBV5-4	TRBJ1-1	ASSPSRASNTEAF
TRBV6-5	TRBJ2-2	ASSSGTGDTGELF
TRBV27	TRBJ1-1	ASSLQGMNTEAF
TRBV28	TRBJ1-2	ASTPGWGNNNYGYT
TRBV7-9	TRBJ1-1	ASRGSRDSQRGTEAF
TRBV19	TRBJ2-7	ASHREREEIYEQY
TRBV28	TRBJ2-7	ASSPVTGVSEQY
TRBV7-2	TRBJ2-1	ASSLSGSSYNEQF
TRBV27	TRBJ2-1	ASSVSSVGRHNEQF
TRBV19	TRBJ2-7	ASSTPGKAYEQY
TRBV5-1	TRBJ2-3	ASSMTSGNSDTQY
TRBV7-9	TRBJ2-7	ASSPVSSGRAYEQY
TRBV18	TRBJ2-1	ASSPPVASEQF
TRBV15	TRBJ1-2	ATSRETGGYGYT
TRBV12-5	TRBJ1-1	ASGPPLYTEAF
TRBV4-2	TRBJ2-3	ASSQEPSGANTDTQY
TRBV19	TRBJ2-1	ASSTVAGVGEQF